Below are 7 T cell receptor beta chains sequenced from a single sample in a study of cytomegalovirus exposure and HLA in healthy donors. In the PCR, 60 Vbeta and 13 Jbeta primers were used. Here immunoSEQ multiplex PCR was the method, and the copy in TCRdb shows in-frame clones only, minus some. The profile shows some 120,000 clones, 75% to 85% of them singletons. Material for sequencing was PBMCs. Every receptor here comes from a young woman in good health and CMV-seropositive.

The rearrangement joins TRBV6-5 to TRBJ1-4, with 11 positions matching TRBD1. The length of the CDR3 is 15 residues. Germline V gene data show CDR1 as MNHEY and CDR2 as SVGAGI. Trimming cost V 5 bases and J 2 bases; bases outside gene matches: 1. CDR3 residues: CASSGTGGTNEKLFF. The CDR3 DNA reads TGTGCCAGCAGTGGGACAGGGGGGACTAATGAAAAACTGTTTTTT.

The genes are TRBV19 and TRBJ1-5; 9 nucleotides match TRBD1. With 5 bases clipped from V and 3 bases from J, the junction kept 5 bases outside the gene matches. The CDR3 loop spans 15 amino acids. The germline gives CDR1 LNHDA, CDR2 SQIVND (reference sequence). CDR3 coding DNA: TGTGCCAGTAGTTCCGGGACAGGGTACAATCAGCCCCAGCATTTT. This gives the protein CASSSGTGYNQPQHF.

The rearrangement links TRBV27 to TRBJ1-5, with TRBD1 identical over 7 bases. Trimming took 9 bases from V and 4 from J; bases not matched to a gene: 9. The CDR3 is 14 residues long. Per the germline V gene, CDR1 is MNHEY and CDR2 is SMNVEV (reference sequence). The CDR3 DNA reads as TGTGCCAGAACTCCAGGGGGAAGGAATCAGCCCCAGCATTTT. The encoded protein is CARTPGGRNQPQHF.

The genes are TRBV9 and TRBJ2-1; 7 bases fit TRBD1. The CDR3 runs to 15 residues. The V and J ends lost 0 bases and 10 bases, in that order; junction bases with no gene match: 10. Germline values: CDR1 SGDLS, CDR2 YYNGEE. CDR3 nucleotides: TGTGCCAGCAGCGTAGAGGGGGCCACCACAATGGAGCAGTTCTTC. Its translation is CASSVEGATTMEQFF.

The chain uses TRBV25-1 and TRBJ2-7; no firm D call. The CDR3 is 14 residues long. The V and J ends lost 1 base and 3 bases respectively, with 10 bases between them. Germline V gene lookup returns CDR1 MGHDK and CDR2 SYGVNS. The CDR3 region is CASSEFGGYYEQYF. The CDR3 DNA reads as TGTGCCAGCAGTGAATTCGGCGGTTACTACGAGCAGTACTTC.

The chain couples TRBV9 to TRBJ1-2; TRBD1 matches 10 bases. CDR1 is SGDLS, CDR2 YYNGEE, per germline. V shed 4 bases and J 7 bases; nucleotides not matched to a gene: 10. CDR3 length equals 15 residues. CDR3 sequence: CASSTAGQGGAGYTF. In nucleotides, the CDR3 is TGTGCCAGCAGCACCGCCGGACAGGGGGGCGCTGGCTACACCTTC.

V gene TRBV6-4 combines with J gene TRBJ2-3, with 10 bases that match TRBD2. This CDR3 contains 15 residues. V gave up 4 bases and J gave up 3 bases; unmatched junction bases: 4. Looked up from germline, CDR1 is MRHNA and CDR2 is SNTAGT. The CDR3 DNA follows: TGTGCCAGCAGTGTAAGCGGGGGGGGTACAGATACGCAGTATTTT. Amino acid sequence: CASSVSGGGTDTQYF.